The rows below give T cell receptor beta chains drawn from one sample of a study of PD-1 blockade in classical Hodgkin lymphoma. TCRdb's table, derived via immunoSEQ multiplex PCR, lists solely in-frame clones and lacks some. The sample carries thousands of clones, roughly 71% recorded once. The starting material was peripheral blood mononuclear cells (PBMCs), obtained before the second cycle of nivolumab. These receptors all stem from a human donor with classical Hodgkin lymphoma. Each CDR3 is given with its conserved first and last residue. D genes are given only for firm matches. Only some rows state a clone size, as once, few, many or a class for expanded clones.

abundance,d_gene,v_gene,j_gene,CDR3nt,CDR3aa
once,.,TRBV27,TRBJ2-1,TGTGCCAGCAGTCTTCACTTGGACGATGAGCAGTTCTTC,CASSLHLDDEQFF
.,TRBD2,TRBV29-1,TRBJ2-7,TGCAGCGTTGTAGGAAGGGGACTAGGATACGAGCAGTACTTC,CSVVGRGLGYEQYF
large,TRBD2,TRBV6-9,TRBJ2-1,TGTGCCATCTTACTAGCGGGGGGATACAATGAGCAGTTCTTC,CAILLAGGYNEQFF
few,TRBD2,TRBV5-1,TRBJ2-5,TGCGCCAGCAGCATTAGCGGGCCCCAAGAGACCCAGTACTTC,CASSISGPQETQYF
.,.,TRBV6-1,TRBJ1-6,TGTGCCGGCCAGGGTGGGGCCTATAATTCACCCCTCCACTTT,CAGQGGAYNSPLHF
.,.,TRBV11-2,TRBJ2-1,TGTGCCAGCAGCTTGGGGAATAGCGGAAGTGAGCAGTTCTTC,CASSLGNSGSEQFF
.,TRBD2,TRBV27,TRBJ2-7,TGTGCCAGCAAATTAGGACCGGGGGGCTACGAGCAGTACTTC,CASKLGPGGYEQYF
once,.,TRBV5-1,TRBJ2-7,TGCGCCAGCAGCTTAGGACGGGTCTCCTACGAGCAGTACTTC,CASSLGRVSYEQYF
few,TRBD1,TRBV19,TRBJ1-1,TGTGCCAGCATCCCGACAGGGCTATCGAACACTGAAGCTTTCTTT,CASIPTGLSNTEAFF
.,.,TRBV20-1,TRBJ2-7,TGCAGGCCCCAAGGCAGGGACGAGCAGTACTTC,CRPQGRDEQYF
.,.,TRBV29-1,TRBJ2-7,TGCAGCGTTGATGACAGGAACTACGAGCAGTACTTC,CSVDDRNYEQYF
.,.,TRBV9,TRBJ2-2,TGTGCCAGCAGCGTAGGAGCGCAAAACACCGGGGAGCTGTTTTTT,CASSVGAQNTGELFF
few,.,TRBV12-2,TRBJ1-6,TGTGCAAGTCGCTCTGGGACTCCGGGGTCACCCCTCCACTTT,CASRSGTPGSPLHF
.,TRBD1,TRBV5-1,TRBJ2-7,TGCGCCAGCAGCGCCCAGGGGGCGCCCTACGAGCAGTACTTC,CASSAQGAPYEQYF
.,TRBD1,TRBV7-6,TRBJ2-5,TGTGCCAGCAGCCCTTTGGGACAGAGAGAGTACTTC,CASSPLGQREYF
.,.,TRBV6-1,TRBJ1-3,TGTGCCAGCAGTGATCTCTGGAACACCATATATTTT,CASSDLWNTIYF
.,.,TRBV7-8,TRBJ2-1,TGTGCCAGCCAAAGGGGGAGCTCCTACAATGAGCAGTTCTTC,CASQRGSSYNEQFF
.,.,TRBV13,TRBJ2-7,TGTGCCAGCAGCTTAGGCCGGGCGGAATCCTACGAGCAGTACTTC,CASSLGRAESYEQYF
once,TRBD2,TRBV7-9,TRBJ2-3,TGTGCCAGCAGCTTGGGGACTAGCGCATACCACACCACAGATACGCAGTATTTT,CASSLGTSAYHTTDTQYF
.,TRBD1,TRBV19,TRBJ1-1,TGTGCCAGTATCCTACAGGGGGGGAGAGGCGAAGCTTTCTTT,CASILQGGRGEAFF
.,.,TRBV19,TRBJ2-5,TGTGCCAGTAGTAGCATCCAAGAGACCCAGTACTTC,CASSSIQETQYF
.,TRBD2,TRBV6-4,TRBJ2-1,TGTGCCAGCAGTTTACTAGCGGGAGCAAACAATGAGCAGTTCTTC,CASSLLAGANNEQFF
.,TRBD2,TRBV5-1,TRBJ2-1,TGCGCCAGCTCTTTGGGGGCCGGGACTAGCGGGAATTATGAGCAGTTCTTC,CASSLGAGTSGNYEQFF
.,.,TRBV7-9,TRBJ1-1,TGTGCCAGCAGCTTAGCGAGCAGGGCAAGTGGAGCTTTCTTT,CASSLASRASGAFF
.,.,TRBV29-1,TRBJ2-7,TGCAGCGTTGCGGACACCGTAGACTACGAGCAGTACTTC,CSVADTVDYEQYF
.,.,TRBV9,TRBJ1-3,TGTGCCAGCAGCGCAGGGGCAGGGGGAAACACCATATATTTT,CASSAGAGGNTIYF
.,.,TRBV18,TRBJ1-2,TGTGCCAGCTCACCCCCGAACGTAAACTATGGCTACACCTTC,CASSPPNVNYGYTF
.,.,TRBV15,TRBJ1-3,TGTGCCACCAGCAGACGACAGGTCTCTGGAAACACCATATATTTT,CATSRRQVSGNTIYF
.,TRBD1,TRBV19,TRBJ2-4,TGTGCCAGTAGTTCAGGGTCAGGGGGCGGACTAGCCAAAAACATTCAGTACTTC,CASSSGSGGGLAKNIQYF
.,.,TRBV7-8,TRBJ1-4,TGTGCCAGCAGCAGGACAGAAGGGCGTGAAAAACTGTTTTTT,CASSRTEGREKLFF
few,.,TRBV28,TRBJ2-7,TGTGCCAGCAGTCCCCCTCAAGGCTCTCGTGAGCAGTACTTC,CASSPPQGSREQYF
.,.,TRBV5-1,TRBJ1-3,TGCGCCAGCAGCTTTAGTTCCACAGGGACTGGAAACACCATATATTTT,CASSFSSTGTGNTIYF
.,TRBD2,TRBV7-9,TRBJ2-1,TGTGCCAGCAGCTCCCTTAGCGGGATTGGAAATGAGCAGTTCTTC,CASSSLSGIGNEQFF
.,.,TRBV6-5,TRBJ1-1,TGTGCCAGCAGCCCGCCGGGAAACTCTGAAGCTTTCTTT,CASSPPGNSEAFF
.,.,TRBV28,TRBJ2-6,TGTGCCAGCAGTTCTTGGTCCTCTGGGGCCAACGTCCTGACTTTC,CASSSWSSGANVLTF
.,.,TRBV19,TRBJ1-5,TGTGCCAGTAGTGGCAGGGAGGTCAATCAGCCCCAGCATTTT,CASSGREVNQPQHF
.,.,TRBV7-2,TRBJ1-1,TGTGCCAGCAGCCCCCGGGCTAGGAGTGTACTAGAAGCTTTCTTT,CASSPRARSVLEAFF
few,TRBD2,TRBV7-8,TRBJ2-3,TGTGCCAGCAGCTTAGCAGCGGGATCTAGCACAGATACGCAGTATTTT,CASSLAAGSSTDTQYF
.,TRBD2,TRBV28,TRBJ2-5,TGTGCCAGCAGTTTAGAGCGGGAGGGCCAAAGGGACCCAAGAGAGACCCAGTACTTC,CASSLEREGQRDPRETQYF
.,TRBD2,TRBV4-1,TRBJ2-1,TGCGCCAGCAGCCAAGAGGGGGGGTACAATGAGCAGTTCTTC,CASSQEGGYNEQFF
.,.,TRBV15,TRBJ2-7,TGTGCCACCAGCAGAGAGGGAATGAAGGGGCCCTCCTACGAGCAGTACTTC,CATSREGMKGPSYEQYF
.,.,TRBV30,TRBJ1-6,TGTGCCTTCGGTGGACAGTATAATTCACCCCTCCACTTT,CAFGGQYNSPLHF
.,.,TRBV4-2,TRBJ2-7,TGTGCCAGCAGCCAAGGGGGATCCTACGAGCAGTACTTC,CASSQGGSYEQYF
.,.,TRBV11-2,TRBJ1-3,TGTGCCAGCAGCTTCGGAGAGCTAAACACCATATATTTT,CASSFGELNTIYF
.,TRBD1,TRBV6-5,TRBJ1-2,TGTGCCAGCAGTAATTCCGGGACAGATGGCTACACCTTC,CASSNSGTDGYTF
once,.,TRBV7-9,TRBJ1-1,TGTGCCAGCAGCCCCGGAGGGTACCTGGGCACTGAAGCTTTCTTT,CASSPGGYLGTEAFF
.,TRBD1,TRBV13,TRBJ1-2,TGTGCCAGCAGAGCTTCAGGACAGGGTCAATATGGCTACACCTTC,CASRASGQGQYGYTF
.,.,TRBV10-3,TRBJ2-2,TGTGCCATCAGTGAGGAAAGCCCCACCGGGGAGCTGTTTTTT,CAISEESPTGELFF
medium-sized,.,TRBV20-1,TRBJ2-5,TGCAGTGCTAGAGACCAAGAGACCCAGTACTTC,CSARDQETQYF
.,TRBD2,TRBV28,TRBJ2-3,TGTGCCAGCAGTTCCCCTCGTGGGGGGGTGCGGGATACGCAGTATTTT,CASSSPRGGVRDTQYF
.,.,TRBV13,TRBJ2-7,TGTGCCAGCAGCGCCCGGGACATCTCCTACGAGCAGTACTTC,CASSARDISYEQYF